The next 31 T cell receptor beta chains were all read from a single sample in a study of blood T cell repertoires in COVID-19. Measured with immunoSEQ multiplex PCR; TCRdb has only the in-frame clones, and not every one. Of 150,000 to 180,000 clones detected, roughly four fifths appear once; the ten largest clones hold about 29%. Sequencing was carried out using peripheral blood. These receptor sequences come from a woman aged 55-70 years with acute or convalescent COVID-19.

This clone was observed a handful of times. The gene calls are TRBV19 and TRBJ1-2, with D possibly matching TRBD1 (5 bases). Germline assignment: CDR1 LNHDA and CDR2 SQIVND (reference sequence). V was clipped by 3 bases and J by 8 bases, with 10 bases between them. The CDR3 extends over 12 amino acids. CDR3 sequence: CASSISREGYTF. The CDR3 DNA follows: TGTGCCAGTAGTATTTCCAGGGAAGGCTACACCTTC.

Written as DNA, the CDR3 is TGCAGCGTCGTACAGAGCTCTGGAAACACCATATATTTT. Translated, it gives CSVVQSSGNTIYF. The V and J genes are TRBV29-1 and TRBJ1-3; D gene unclear. This CDR3 is built from 13 residues. Germline CDR1 is SQVTM and CDR2 is ANQGSEA. V gave up 6 bases and J gave up 0 bases, with 9 bases separating them.

In this sample, this clone turned up once. The rearrangement uses TRBV6-6 and TRBJ2-2; perhaps TRBD2 as D (5 bases). The CDR3 has 15 residues. V was clipped by 2 bases and J by 5 bases, with 12 bases between them. The germline gives CDR1 MNHNY, CDR2 SVGAGI (reference sequence). CDR3: CASSYRSPGTGELFF. CDR3 sequence (DNA): TGTGCCAGCAGTTACCGGAGCCCGGGAACCGGGGAGCTGTTTTTT.

The genes are TRBV2 and TRBJ1-1; no reliable D call. Trimming left V 6 bases short and J 0 bases short, with 11 bases between. In germline, CDR1 is SNHLY, CDR2 FYNNEI. The CDR3 contains 14 residues. CDR3 sequence (DNA): TGTGCCAGCAGCAGGTCAAGAATGAACACTGAAGCTTTCTTT. Amino acid sequence: CASSRSRMNTEAFF.

The CDR3 sequence is CASSPEGTPYNYGYTF. Written as DNA, the CDR3 is TGCGCCAGCAGTCCAGAGGGTACCCCATATAACTATGGCTACACCTTC. The chain carries TRBV5-1 and TRBJ1-2; D not certain. Germline CDR1 reads SGHRS; CDR2 reads YFSETQ. This CDR3 is built from 16 residues. Trimming removed 5 bases from V and 1 base from J, with 18 bases in between. Variable domain in full (rest from reference TRBV5-1 and TRBJ1-2): KAGVTQTPRYLIKTRGQQVTLSCSPISGHRSVSWYQQTPGQGLQFLFEYFSETQRNKGNFPGRFSGRQFSNSRSEMNVSTLELGDSALYLCASSPEGTPYNYGYTFGSGTRLTVV.

The genes are TRBV5-1 and TRBJ2-1; 14 bases are a match to TRBD2. The CDR3 is made up of 17 amino acids. V dropped 6 bases and J dropped 0; count of bases not matched to a gene: 5. The germline V gene has CDR1 SGHRS and CDR2 YFSETQ. CDR3 sequence (DNA): TGCGCCAGCAAGGGACTAGCGGGGGCCGGCTCCTACAATGAGCAGTTCTTC. Translating it yields CASKGLAGAGSYNEQFF.

V usage is TRBV6-5 and J usage is TRBJ2-5; TRBD2 might be the D (7 bases). The ends were cut back, 6 bases at V and 3 bases at J, with 14 bases in the middle. This CDR3 contains 14 residues. Germline V gene sequence: CDR1 MNHEY, CDR2 SVGAGI. CDR3 nucleotide sequence: TGTGCCAGCAGGAGGCGCGGGGGCGAAGAGACCCAGTACTTC. Protein product: CASRRRGGEETQYF.

This chain links TRBV7-9 with TRBJ1-3; the match to TRBD1 covers 11 bases. With 5 bases clipped from V and 8 bases from J, the junction kept 8 bases outside the gene matches. Germline CDR1 and CDR2: SEHNR and FQNEAQ (reference sequence). CDR3 length: 15 amino acids. The CDR3 DNA follows: TGTGCCAGCAGCCCTGGACAGGGGGCCGTTGACACCATATATTTT. This translates into CASSPGQGAVDTIYF.

The chain links TRBV2 to TRBJ1-4, with D possibly matching TRBD1 (5 bases). Germline V gene data show CDR1 as SNHLY and CDR2 as FYNNEI. This CDR3 spans 16 amino acids. The ends were cut back, 6 bases at V and 3 bases at J, with 17 bases in the middle. The CDR3, as DNA: TGTGCCAGCAGGAAGGAGGGGCTCACCTCTAATGAAAAACTGTTTTTT. It yields the protein CASRKEGLTSNEKLFF.

The table lists this clone with a few counts. The chain couples TRBV10-1 to TRBJ2-2; TRBD2 matches at 11 bases. The CDR3 sequence is 15 residues long. Germline CDR1 reads WNHNN; CDR2 reads SYGVQD (reference sequence). Unmatched junction bases numbered 2, after V lost 2 bases and J lost 6 bases. This CDR3 reads CASSEDSGGAGELFF. CDR3 bases: TGCGCCAGCAGTGAGGATAGCGGGGGGGCCGGGGAGCTGTTTTTT.

This rearrangement joins TRBV27 to TRBJ2-4; D is possibly TRBD2 (5 bases). Germline V gene lookup returns CDR1 MNHEY and CDR2 SMNVEV (reference sequence). There are 19 residues in the CDR3. V lost 4 bases, J lost 0 bases, and 22 bases lay in between. The CDR3 protein is CASSYAASSVTTAKNIQYF. As DNA, the CDR3 is TGTGCCAGCAGTTACGCCGCATCTTCCGTGACTACAGCCAAAAACATTCAGTACTTC.

The chain is built from TRBV11-2 and TRBJ2-5, with TRBD2 as a possible D gene (5 bases). Per germline, CDR1 SGHAT and CDR2 FQNNGV. V dropped 4 bases and J dropped 0 bases, with 12 bases sitting between them. The CDR3 runs 15 residues. CDR3 residues: CASSSGGGYQETQYF. CDR3 DNA: TGTGCCAGCAGCTCCGGAGGCGGGTACCAAGAGACCCAGTACTTC.

The V and J genes are TRBV9 and TRBJ2-1, with 11 bases lining up with TRBD2. Germline V gene data show CDR1 as SGDLS and CDR2 as YYNGEE. This CDR3 has 17 amino acids. The junction had 9 bases not matched to a gene; V was cut back by 0 bases and J by 7 bases. The DNA for the CDR3 is TGTGCCAGCAGCGTAGCGGGGACTAGCGGCTTTCTTAATGAGCAGTTCTTC. Encoded protein: CASSVAGTSGFLNEQFF.

A few counts support this clone. V usage is TRBV19 and J usage is TRBJ2-2; 10 bases line up with TRBD1. The V segment lost 6 bases and the J segment 6 bases; nucleotides outside the gene matches: 10. CDR3 length: 16 residues. Germline CDR1 is LNHDA and CDR2 is SQIVND (reference sequence). The CDR3 DNA is TGTGCCAGTAGATCGCAGGGACAGGGGTTATCCGGGGAGCTGTTTTTT. This translates into CASRSQGQGLSGELFF.

The chain carries TRBV30 and TRBJ1-4; D gene ambiguous. Germline V gene sequence: CDR1 GTSNPN, CDR2 SVGIG (reference sequence). The CDR3 sequence is 13 residues long. Between the trimmed V and J ends, which lost 8 bases and 0 bases, there was a span of 10 bases. Here the CDR3 reads CAAPSATNEKLFF. CDR3 sequence (DNA): TGTGCCGCCCCATCAGCAACTAATGAAAAACTGTTTTTT.

V gene TRBV4-2 combines with J gene TRBJ2-5; 12 bases line up with TRBD2. This CDR3 spans 15 amino acids. CDR1 and CDR2 from the germline V gene are LGHNA and YNFKEQ. The V and J ends lost 4 bases and 2 bases, in that order; junction bases with no gene match: 2. The CDR3: CASSRTSGTQETQYF. The CDR3 DNA is TGTGCCAGCAGCCGGACTAGCGGGACACAAGAGACCCAGTACTTC.

This sequence joins TRBV5-4 and TRBJ2-7; TRBD2 agrees at 8 bases. V shed 4 bases and J 6 bases; nucleotides not matched to a gene: 12. CDR3 length equals 15 residues. Germline V gene lookup returns CDR1 SGHNT and CDR2 YYREEE (reference sequence). Here the CDR3 DNA reads TGTGCCAGCAGCCCCAGGGGACTAGGCGTACCCGAGCAGTACTTC. Its translation is CASSPRGLGVPEQYF.

The chain employs TRBV2 and TRBJ1-5, with D possibly matching TRBD1 (5 bases). CDR1 and CDR2 (germline): SNHLY, FYNNEI. V was clipped by 4 bases and J by 1 base, with 11 bases between them. The CDR3 extends over 15 amino acids. In nucleotides, the CDR3 is TGTGCCAGCAGTGGGGGGGGAAAGAGCAATCAGCCCCAGCATTTT. Translation gives CASSGGGKSNQPQHF.

The CDR3, as DNA: TGTGCCAGCAGTTTTGTGCCCGGGACAGGGAATGGACCCCTCCACTTT. Translation gives CASSFVPGTGNGPLHF. The chain employs TRBV28 and TRBJ1-6; 9 positions agree with TRBD1. From germline, CDR1 is MDHEN and CDR2 SYDVKM. The CDR3 is 16 residues long. The V gene end was trimmed by 3 bases and the J gene end by 12 bases; junction bases not matched to a gene: 12.

V is TRBV7-3 and J is TRBJ2-1; the match to TRBD2 covers 8 bases. CDR3 length: 17 amino acids. Per germline, CDR1 SGHTA and CDR2 FQGTGA. Trimming took 0 bases from V and 6 from J; bases not matched to a gene: 10. This CDR3 reads CASSLTRRLAGSNEQFF. The CDR3 nucleotides are TGTGCCAGCAGCTTAACGAGACGCTTAGCGGGGAGCAATGAGCAGTTCTTC.

The genes are TRBV27 and TRBJ2-1; D is possibly TRBD2 (7 bases). The CDR3 is made up of 16 amino acids. Deletions cut 0 bases from V and 5 bases from J, with 14 bases between. Germline V gene sequence: CDR1 MNHEY, CDR2 SMNVEV (reference sequence). The CDR3 bases are TGTGCCAGCAGTTTATCGAGGGGGGGCCCAAACAATGAGCAGTTCTTC. Translating it yields CASSLSRGGPNNEQFF.

J is TRBJ1-2 and V is TRBV27; perhaps TRBD1 as D (6 bases). CDR1 MNHEY and CDR2 SMNVEV come from the germline V gene (reference sequence). The V and J ends lost 1 base and 4 bases respectively, with 13 bases between them. This CDR3 region has 15 residues. CDR3 residues: CASSLFGQSPYGYTF. CDR3 coding DNA: TGTGCCAGCAGTTTATTTGGACAGTCCCCCTATGGCTACACCTTC.

The chain joins TRBV30 to TRBJ1-1; 7 nucleotides align to TRBD1. J lost 2 bases, V lost 5 bases, and 5 bases had no gene match. There are 13 residues in the CDR3. CDR1 GTSNPN and CDR2 SVGIG come from the germline V gene (reference sequence). The CDR3 sequence is CAWEPGGNTEAFF. The CDR3 DNA reads as TGTGCCTGGGAGCCAGGGGGAAACACTGAAGCTTTCTTT.

The CDR3 region has the DNA TGTGCCACCAGTGAAGGACAGGGAATAGATACGCAGTATTTT. This gives the protein CATSEGQGIDTQYF. The rearrangement links TRBV24-1 to TRBJ2-3, with 8 bases lining up with TRBD1. The CDR3 covers 14 residues. Germline CDR1 KGHDR, CDR2 SFDVKD. J was trimmed by 5 bases and V by 4 bases; bases with no gene match: 4.

This clone was seen a handful of times. V gene TRBV3-1 (or the pseudogene TRBV3-2) combines with J gene TRBJ2-1, with 10 bases that match TRBD1. Germline CDR1 reads LGHDT; CDR2 reads YNNKEL (reference sequence). Losses at the gene ends were 5 bases for V and 9 bases for J; bases not matched to a gene: 4. This CDR3 spans 13 amino acids. CDR3: CASSIRTGGEQFF. The DNA for the CDR3 is TGTGCCAGCAGCATCCGGACAGGGGGTGAGCAGTTCTTC.

This clone was seen more than once but under ten times. The rearrangement joins TRBV6-6 to TRBJ1-2; a weak D match, TRBD1 (6 bases). V lost 6 bases and J lost 1, with 9 bases in between. Germline V CDR1 and CDR2: MNHNY, SVGAGI (reference sequence). CDR3 size: 13 residues. The CDR3 sequence is CASRLDSNYGYTF. The CDR3 bases are TGTGCCAGCAGATTGGACAGTAACTATGGCTACACCTTC.

The rearrangement links TRBV6-6 to TRBJ1-2, with TRBD1 matching 7 bases. V gave up 7 bases and J gave up 0 bases; unmatched junction bases: 5. This CDR3 spans 14 amino acids. Germline V gives CDR1 MNHNY, CDR2 SVGAGI (reference sequence). CDR3 sequence reads: CASNNRGSNYGYTF. The DNA for the CDR3 is TGTGCCAGCAACAACAGGGGCTCTAACTATGGCTACACCTTC.

J is TRBJ2-1 and V is TRBV6-2 or TRBV6-3, with 8 positions matching TRBD2. This CDR3 contains 15 residues. Germline V gene data show CDR1 as MNHEY and CDR2 as SVGEGT. V shed 2 bases and J 4 bases; nucleotides not matched to a gene: 4. The CDR3 sequence: CASSYVGGGYNEQFF. The DNA of the CDR3 is TGTGCCAGCAGTTACGTTGGCGGGGGGTACAATGAGCAGTTCTTC.

The chain combines TRBV19 with TRBJ2-3; maybe TRBD2 (6 bases). V lost 10 bases to trimming and J lost 5 bases, with 22 bases between them. CDR3 size: 15 residues. Germline CDR1 is LNHDA and CDR2 is SQIVND (reference sequence). In DNA form, the CDR3 reads TGTGCCACCCGACCCCCGGGACTCCCACAAGATACGCAGTATTTT. Translated, it gives CATRPPGLPQDTQYF.

The CDR3: CASSFSGVHYEQYF. In DNA form, the CDR3 reads TGTGCCAGCTCCTTTAGCGGGGTTCACTACGAGCAGTACTTC. The chain uses TRBV18 and TRBJ2-7; TRBD2 matches at 8 bases. Germline trimming cut 6 bases from V and 3 bases from J; bases unmatched to any gene: 7. The germline V gene has CDR1 KGHSH and CDR2 LQKENI. CDR3 size: 14 residues. Complete variable domain (other parts from reference TRBV18 and TRBJ2-7): NAGVMQNPRHLVRRRGQEARLRCSPMKGHSHVYWYRQLPEEGLKFMVYLQKENIIDESGMPKERFSAEFPKEGPSILRIQQVVRGDSAAYFCASSFSGVHYEQYFGPGTRLTVT.

The CDR3 nucleotides read TGTGCCAGCAGCCAAGTAGGGGCCTCCTACAATGAGCAGTTCTTC. This translates into CASSQVGASYNEQFF. The chain is built from TRBV3-1 (or the pseudogene TRBV3-2) and TRBJ2-1; possible D gene TRBD1, 5 bases. The CDR3 has 15 residues. V shed 1 base and J shed 0 bases, with 7 bases lying between them. Per the germline V gene, CDR1 is LGHDT and CDR2 is YNNKEL (reference sequence).